This passage covers 15 T cell receptor beta chains from one sample sequenced in a study of blood T cell repertoires in COVID-19. Using immunoSEQ multiplex PCR, the repertoire was profiled, and TCRdb retains in-frame clones only, with some absent. The data show more than 350,000 clones, 88% seen once. Input material: PBMCs or T cells enriched from blood (not recorded which). Every receptor here comes from a woman under 30 who had been exposed to COVID-19.

The CDR3 sequence is CASSIQGPDTQYF. As DNA, the CDR3 is TGTGCCAGCAGCATCCAGGGGCCGGATACGCAGTATTTT. The chain uses TRBV7-2 and TRBJ2-3; D possibly corresponds to TRBD1 (6 bases). This CDR3 is built from 13 residues. Germline CDR1 reads SGHTA; CDR2 reads FQGNSA. Trimming removed 5 bases at V and 6 bases at J, with 12 bases between. Supplemented by reference TRBV7-2 and TRBJ2-3, the full variable domain reads GAGVSQSPSNKVTEKGKDVELRCDPISGHTALYWYRQSLGQGLEFLIYFQGNSAPDKSGLPSDRFSAERTGGSVSTLTIQRTQQEDSAVYLCASSIQGPDTQYFGPGTRLTVL.

This rearrangement joins TRBV5-1 to TRBJ2-3; 8 bases fit TRBD1. The V gene's germline CDR1 is SGHRS and CDR2 YFSETQ. The ends lost 4 bases at V and 2 bases at J; junction bases unmatched: 9. This CDR3 has 16 residues. CDR3 bases: TGCGCCAGCAGCCTACGACAGGGGCTATACACAGATACGCAGTATTTT. Its protein product is CASSLRQGLYTDTQYF.

The chain employs TRBV7-2 and TRBJ2-2, with 9 bases matching TRBD1. V was pared by 4 bases and J by 3 bases, with 3 bases of the junction left unmatched. Germline assignment: CDR1 SGHTA and CDR2 FQGNSA. This CDR3 contains 15 residues. As DNA, the CDR3 is TGTGCCAGCAGCTCGGGACAGGGTCACACCGGGGAGCTGTTTTTT. It specifies CASSSGQGHTGELFF.

This rearrangement joins TRBV6-5 to TRBJ2-1; no firm D call. CDR1 and CDR2 from the germline V gene are MNHEY and SVGAGI. This CDR3 is built from 14 residues. V was cut by 4 bases and J by 5 bases, with 12 bases left in between. CDR3 nucleotides: TGTGCCAGCAGTTTGGCAGGCAGAAACAATGAGCAGTTCTTC. Translating it yields CASSLAGRNNEQFF.

This rearrangement joins TRBV5-6 to TRBJ2-7; D is uncertain. The length of the CDR3 is 13 residues. The germline V gene has CDR1 SGHDT and CDR2 YYEEEE. Trimming stripped 0 bases from V and 1 base from J, with 5 bases between. This CDR3 reads CASSLVDSYEQYF. The CDR3 bases are TGTGCCAGCAGCTTGGTAGATTCCTACGAGCAGTACTTC.

The sample holds one count of this clone. The chain recombines TRBV30 with TRBJ1-2, with D perhaps TRBD1 (5 bases). Germline-derived CDR1 and CDR2 are GTSNPN and SVGIG (reference sequence). With 2 bases removed from V and 3 bases from J, the gap between germline ends came to 16 bases. The CDR3 consists of 15 residues. The CDR3 DNA sequence: TGTGCCTGGAGTCCGGGTTGGGGGAGGGACTATGGCTACACCTTC. It yields the protein CAWSPGWGRDYGYTF.

This clone has ten or more counts. This rearrangement joins TRBV7-8 to TRBJ2-1; 11 positions match TRBD2. This CDR3 has 18 residues. Germline lookup yields CDR1 SGHVS and CDR2 FQNEAQ. V trimming: 4 bases; J trimming: 2 bases; junction bases outside the gene matches: 10. The CDR3 DNA reads TGTGCCAGCAGCTCCTTGGGACTAGCGGTCGGAGCCTACAATGAGCAGTTCTTC. Its protein is CASSSLGLAVGAYNEQFF.

The CDR3 coding sequence is TGTGCCAGCCGAGAACCGAGCTCCTACGAGCAGTACTTC. Its protein product is CASREPSSYEQYF. The J gene is TRBJ2-7, the V gene TRBV28; D remains unclear. V was pared by 8 bases and J by 0 bases, with 11 bases between. CDR1 and CDR2 (germline): MDHEN, SYDVKM. This CDR3 is built from 13 residues.

V is TRBV4-3 and J is TRBJ1-6; possible D gene TRBD1, 5 bases. Germline-derived CDR1 and CDR2 are LGHNA and YSLEER. This CDR3 has 17 amino acids. Trimming left V 0 bases short and J 7 bases short, with 16 bases between. The CDR3 sequence is CASSQEWGRDSNSPLHF. For the CDR3, the DNA is TGCGCCAGCAGCCAAGAATGGGGTCGAGACAGCAATTCACCCCTCCACTTT.

The V and J genes are TRBV6-4 and TRBJ2-2, with D unresolved. The germline V gene has CDR1 MRHNA and CDR2 SNTAGT. CDR3 length: 14 residues. The V end was cut by 2 bases, the J end by 3 bases, with 7 bases between. The CDR3 here is CASSDGRDTGELFF. Here the CDR3 DNA reads TGTGCCAGCAGTGACGGGCGCGACACCGGGGAGCTGTTTTTT.

The V call is TRBV7-6, the J call TRBJ2-5; 7 bases map to TRBD1. Germline-derived CDR1 and CDR2 are SGHVS and FNYEAQ. V lost 3 bases, J lost 5 bases, and 6 bases stayed unmatched. The CDR3 loop spans 14 amino acids. The DNA of the CDR3 is TGTGCCAGCAGCTTGGCGACAGGGTGGGAGACCCAGTACTTC. Its protein is CASSLATGWETQYF.

The genes are TRBV21-1 and TRBJ1-4; the DNA was not used to check the table's D call, TRBD1. TRBV21-1 is deemed a pseudogene. CDR3 length equals 15 residues. CDR3 sequence (DNA): TGTGCCAGCAGCAAACACAGGGGGACTAATGAAAAACTGTTTTTT. Its protein is CASSKHRGTNEKLFF.

The chain is built from TRBV10-2 and TRBJ2-2; 11 bases match TRBD2. Germline V gene lookup returns CDR1 WSHSY and CDR2 SAAADI. V dropped 3 bases and J dropped 6; count of bases not matched to a gene: 12. This CDR3 has 18 amino acids. CDR3 region: CASSETLLAGAVSGELFF. In DNA, the CDR3 is TGCGCCAGCAGTGAAACCCTACTAGCGGGAGCGGTGTCCGGGGAGCTGTTTTTT.

This clone occurred once. This chain connects TRBV5-1 to TRBJ1-1, with 8 bases matching TRBD1. V lost 5 bases, J lost 0 bases, and 9 bases stayed unmatched. The CDR3 loop spans 16 amino acids. Looked up from germline, CDR1 is SGHRS and CDR2 is YFSETQ. For the CDR3, the DNA is TGCGCCAGCAGGGGTAACAGGGGGATCATGAACACTGAAGCTTTCTTT. Amino acids: CASRGNRGIMNTEAFF.

The chain uses TRBV6-5 and TRBJ1-5; maybe TRBD1 (6 bases). The V gene's germline CDR1 is MNHEY and CDR2 SVGAGI. The CDR3 has 15 residues. V was cut by 5 bases and J by 1 base, with 12 bases left in between. The CDR3 reads CASSPQGLSNQPQHF. DNA for the CDR3: TGTGCCAGCAGTCCACAGGGTCTGAGCAATCAGCCCCAGCATTTT.